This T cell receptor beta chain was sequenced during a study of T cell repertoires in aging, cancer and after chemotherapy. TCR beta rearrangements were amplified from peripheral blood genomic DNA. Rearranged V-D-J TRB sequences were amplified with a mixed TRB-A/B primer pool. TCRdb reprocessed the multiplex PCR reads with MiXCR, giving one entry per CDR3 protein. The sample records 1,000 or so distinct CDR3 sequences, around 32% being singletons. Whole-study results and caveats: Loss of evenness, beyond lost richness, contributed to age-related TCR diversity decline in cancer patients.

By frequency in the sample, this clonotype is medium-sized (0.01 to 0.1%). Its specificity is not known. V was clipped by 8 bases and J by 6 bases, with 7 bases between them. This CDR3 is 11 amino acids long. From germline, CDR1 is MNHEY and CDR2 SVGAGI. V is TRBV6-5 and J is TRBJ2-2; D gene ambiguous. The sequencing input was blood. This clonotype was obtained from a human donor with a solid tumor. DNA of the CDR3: TGTGCCAGCCGTTGGTCCGGGGAGCTGTTTTTT. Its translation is CASRWSGELFF.